The following is a TCR beta chain sequence with its context. Its antigen is still unknown. This specimen belongs to a study of a mutant IDH1 vaccine in newly diagnosed glioma. About the research overall: Eight vaccine doses were administered to patients at weeks 1, 3, 5, 7, 11, 15, 19 and 23. Of the patients given treatment, roughly 60% were male and approximately 40% were female, and a mean age of around 38 years was recorded. Vaccinations were initiated 4-6 weeks following radiotherapy alone, or were given together with temozolomide cycles. Pretreatment consisted of radiotherapy, temozolomide, or both, with most receiving both.

Using immunoSEQ multiplex PCR, the repertoire was profiled, and TCRdb retains in-frame clones only, with some absent. The sample contains under 150,000 clones, almost 90% of which appear only once. Regarding time point: week 11, during vaccination. Every vaccine dose comprised 300 ug of mutant IDH1 20-mer peptide plus topical imiquimod. The TCR sequence derives from a woman in her fifties or sixties with glioma. Sequenced material: PBMCs, taken from a glioma patient whose treatment included an IDH1 peptide vaccine.

Here the CDR3 reads CAWSVGSYEQYF. Written as DNA, the CDR3 is TGTGCCTGGAGTGTCGGTAGCTACGAGCAGTACTTC. The gene calls are TRBV30 and TRBJ2-7; D gene uncertain. V was shortened by 0 bases and J by 3 bases, with 6 bases between the two germline ends. In germline, CDR1 is GTSNPN, CDR2 SVGIG (reference sequence). The CDR3 spans 12 residues. The variable domain in full, with the rest retrieved from reference TRBV30 and TRBJ2-7, is SQTIHQWPATLVQPVGSPLSLECTVEGTSNPNLYWYRQAAGRGLQLLFYSVGIGQISSEVPQNLSASRPQDRQFILSSKKLLLSDSGFYLCAWSVGSYEQYFGPGTRLTVT.